One sample yielded the 15 T cell receptor beta chains listed below, sequenced in a study of OX40 agonist ivuxolimab in advanced cancers. Assay: immunoSEQ multiplex PCR; the TCRdb copy retains only in-frame clones and omits some. Among 100,000 or so clones, about nine tenths were seen once, and the ten largest hold under 0.4%. The specimen was CD4+ or CD8+ T cells sorted from blood, collected in a trial of the OX40 agonist ivuxolimab. Receptor source: an adult with an advanced solid tumor such as melanoma, head and neck, liver or kidney cancer.

The chain recombines TRBV5-4 with TRBJ2-5; D call uncertain. Germline V lookup: CDR1 SGHNT, CDR2 YYREEE (reference sequence). The ends were cut back, 0 bases at V and 1 base at J, with 16 bases in the middle. The CDR3 is 17 amino acids. The CDR3 nucleotides are TGTGCCAGCAGCTTGGATACCCGGATTAGGCTCCAAGAGACCCAGTACTTC. Amino acid sequence: CASSLDTRIRLQETQYF.

The chain couples TRBV5-1 to TRBJ2-2; D not certain. With 0 bases removed from V and 2 bases from J, the gap between germline ends came to 5 bases. The CDR3 sequence is 14 residues long. Germline-derived CDR1 and CDR2 are SGHRS and YFSETQ. CDR3 DNA sequence: TGCGCCAGCAGCTTGGATCGAAACACCGGGGAGCTGTTTTTT. Translation: CASSLDRNTGELFF. The full variable domain, with the rest looked up from reference TRBV5-1 and TRBJ2-2, is KAGVTQTPRYLIKTRGQQVTLSCSPISGHRSVSWYQQTPGQGLQFLFEYFSETQRNKGNFPGRFSGRQFSNSRSEMNVSTLELGDSALYLCASSLDRNTGELFFGEGSRLTVL.

The rearrangement links TRBV10-1 to TRBJ2-7; no definite D call. Trimming pared 9 bases from V and 1 base from J, leaving 10 bases between. This CDR3 has 12 residues. CDR1 WNHNN and CDR2 SYGVQD come from the germline V gene (reference sequence). CDR3 DNA sequence: TGCGCCAGGAGAGACACTTCCTACGAGCAGTACTTC. Translated, it gives CARRDTSYEQYF.

The genes are TRBV18 and TRBJ2-1; tentatively, D is TRBD2 (5 bases). V lost 3 bases and J 0 bases, leaving 9 bases between the germline ends. CDR1 is KGHSH, CDR2 LQKENI, per germline. The CDR3 spans 15 residues. The CDR3 DNA is TGTGCCAGCTCACCCGGACTGAACTCCTACAATGAGCAGTTCTTC. Translating gives CASSPGLNSYNEQFF.

The V and J genes are TRBV5-1 and TRBJ2-7; D remains unclear. Trimming cost V 0 bases and J 0 bases, with 4 bases left between them. Germline assignment: CDR1 SGHRS and CDR2 YFSETQ. The CDR3 covers 13 residues. The CDR3 bases are TGCGCCAGCAGCTTGGCCCCCTCCTACGAGCAGTACTTC. This gives the protein CASSLAPSYEQYF.

V usage is TRBV10-2 and J usage is TRBJ2-7; D is unresolved. Looked up from germline, CDR1 is WSHSY and CDR2 is SAAADI. The CDR3 length is 14 residues. Trimming removed 6 bases from V and 2 bases from J, with 14 bases in between. In DNA, the CDR3 is TGCGCCAGCAGCGCAAGATTAGGTCCCTACGAGCAGTACTTC. It specifies CASSARLGPYEQYF.

This clone was counted between two and nine times. The rearrangement links TRBV6-1 to TRBJ1-5; 9 bases are shared with TRBD1. Germline assignment: CDR1 MNHNS and CDR2 SASEGT. Trimming cost V 8 bases and J 6 bases; bases outside gene matches: 8. The CDR3 loop spans 14 amino acids. The CDR3 nucleotides read TGTGCCAGCGATGGGGGACAGGGAGGTCAGCCCCAGCATTTT. Protein sequence: CASDGGQGGQPQHF.

The V call is TRBV27, the J call TRBJ1-4; 8 bases align to TRBD1. Germline CDR1 is MNHEY and CDR2 is SMNVEV (reference sequence). The V gene end was trimmed by 5 bases and the J gene end by 5 bases; junction bases not matched to a gene: 7. This CDR3 has 15 amino acids. In DNA form, the CDR3 reads TGTGCCAGCAGTCCCCAGGGGGCAGGAAATGAAAAACTGTTTTTT. Amino acid sequence: CASSPQGAGNEKLFF.

The rearrangement links TRBV7-9 to TRBJ2-7, with 8 bases identical to TRBD1. The germline CDR1 and CDR2 sequences are SEHNR and FQNEAQ (reference sequence). The CDR3 totals 14 residues. The V and J ends lost 5 bases and 0 bases, in that order; junction bases with no gene match: 3. CDR3 in DNA: TGTGCCAGCAGCCGGGACAGGAGCTCCTACGAGCAGTACTTC. It codes for CASSRDRSSYEQYF.

This sequence joins TRBV5-5 and TRBJ2-5; 8 nucleotides align to TRBD1. Per the germline V gene, CDR1 is SGHKS and CDR2 is YYEKEE (reference sequence). Germline trimming cut 2 bases from V and 4 bases from J; bases unmatched to any gene: 13. This CDR3 spans 17 amino acids. The DNA for the CDR3 is TGTGCCAGCAGCTTTGGGCAGGGGGCGAAGGTAGGAGAGACCCAGTACTTC. Protein sequence: CASSFGQGAKVGETQYF.

V and J are TRBV7-2 and TRBJ1-1; D is unclear. This CDR3 is built from 14 residues. Germline V gene data show CDR1 as SGHTA and CDR2 as FQGNSA. With 3 bases removed from V and 4 bases from J, the gap between germline ends came to 12 bases. The CDR3 DNA reads TGTGCCAGCAGCTTGAATAGGAGAAGCACTGAAGCTTTCTTT. Its protein is CASSLNRRSTEAFF.

In DNA form, the CDR3 reads TGCGCCAGCAGCTTGGTGGGACAAGGGAGCACCGGGGAGCTGTTTTTT. It yields the protein CASSLVGQGSTGELFF. The chain recombines TRBV5-1 with TRBJ2-2, with D perhaps matching TRBD1 (6 bases). The CDR3 spans 16 residues. Trimming removed 0 bases at V and 4 bases at J, with 13 bases between. The germline CDR1 and CDR2 sequences are SGHRS and YFSETQ.

This chain links TRBV6-4 with TRBJ1-4; 7 bases map to TRBD1. Germline V CDR1 and CDR2: MRHNA, SNTAGT. CDR3 length: 16 amino acids. Trimming took 6 bases from V and 0 from J; bases not matched to a gene: 7. CDR3 sequence reads: CASSTDRKATNEKLFF. CDR3 nucleotide sequence: TGTGCCAGCAGCACGGACAGGAAAGCAACTAATGAAAAACTGTTTTTT.

This rearrangement joins TRBV11-3 to TRBJ2-2; 7 bases fit TRBD2. This CDR3 has 16 residues. Germline values: CDR1 SGHNT, CDR2 YENEEA. The V segment lost 0 bases and the J segment 1 base; nucleotides outside the gene matches: 2. The CDR3 spells CASSLDSGQNTGELFF. CDR3 sequence (DNA): TGTGCCAGCAGCTTAGATAGCGGGCAGAACACCGGGGAGCTGTTTTTT. Full variable domain (missing parts from reference TRBV11-3 and TRBJ2-2): EAGVVQSPRYKIIEKKQPVAFWCNPISGHNTLYWYLQNLGQGPELLIRYENEEAVDDSQLPKDRFSAERLKGVDSTLKIQPAELGDSAVYLCASSLDSGQNTGELFFGEGSRLTVL.

The genes are TRBV7-2 and TRBJ2-5, with a tentative D call TRBD1 (6 bases). Trimming left V 1 base short and J 5 bases short, with 14 bases between. The CDR3 consists of 15 residues. Germline V gene sequence: CDR1 SGHTA, CDR2 FQGNSA. CDR3 amino acids: CASSLVVSRGETQYF. The CDR3 bases are TGTGCCAGCAGCTTAGTGGTCAGTAGGGGGGAGACCCAGTACTTC.